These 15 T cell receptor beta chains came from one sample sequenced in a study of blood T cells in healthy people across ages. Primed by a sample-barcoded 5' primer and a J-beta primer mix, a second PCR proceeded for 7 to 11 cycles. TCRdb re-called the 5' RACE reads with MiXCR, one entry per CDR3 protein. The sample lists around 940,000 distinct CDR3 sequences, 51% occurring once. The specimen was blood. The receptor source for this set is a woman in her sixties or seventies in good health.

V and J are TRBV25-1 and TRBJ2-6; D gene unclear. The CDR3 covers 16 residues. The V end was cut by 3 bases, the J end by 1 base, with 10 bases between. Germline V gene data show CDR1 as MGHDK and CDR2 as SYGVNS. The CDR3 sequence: CASSDPVGSGANVLTF. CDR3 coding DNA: TGTGCCAGCAGTGACCCCGTCGGGTCTGGGGCCAACGTCCTGACTTTC.

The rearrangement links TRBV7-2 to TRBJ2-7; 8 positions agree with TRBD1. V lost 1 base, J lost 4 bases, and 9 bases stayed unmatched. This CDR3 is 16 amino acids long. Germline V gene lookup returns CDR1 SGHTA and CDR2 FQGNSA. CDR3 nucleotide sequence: TGTGCCAGCAGCTTAGTTGCCCCAGGGGGCTTGTACGAGCAGTACTTC. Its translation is CASSLVAPGGLYEQYF.

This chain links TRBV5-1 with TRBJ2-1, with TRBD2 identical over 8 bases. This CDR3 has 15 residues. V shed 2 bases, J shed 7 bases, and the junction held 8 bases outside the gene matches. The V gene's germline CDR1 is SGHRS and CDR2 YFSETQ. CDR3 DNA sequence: TGCGCCAGCAGCTTTGACGGGAGGGCCCAGAATGAGCAGTTCTTC. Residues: CASSFDGRAQNEQFF.

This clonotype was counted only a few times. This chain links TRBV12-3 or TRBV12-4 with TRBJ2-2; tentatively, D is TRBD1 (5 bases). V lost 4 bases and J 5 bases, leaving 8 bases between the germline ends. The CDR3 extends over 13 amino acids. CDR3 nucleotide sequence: TGTGCCAGCAGTTCTCACAGGACCGGGGAGCTGTTTTTT. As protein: CASSSHRTGELFF.

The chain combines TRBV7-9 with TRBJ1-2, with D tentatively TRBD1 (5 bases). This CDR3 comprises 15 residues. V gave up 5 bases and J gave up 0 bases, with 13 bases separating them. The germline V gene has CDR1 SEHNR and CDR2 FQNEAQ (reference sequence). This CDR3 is CASSPDSIANYGYTF. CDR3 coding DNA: TGTGCCAGCAGCCCTGACAGTATAGCTAACTATGGCTACACCTTC.

The CDR3 bases are TGCAGCGTTGAAGGCGACCCGACTAGCGGGAGGCTAAATGAGCAGTACTTC. It yields the protein CSVEGDPTSGRLNEQYF. The rearrangement uses TRBV29-1 and TRBJ2-5; TRBD2 aligns across 13 bases. CDR1 SQVTM and CDR2 ANQGSEA come from the germline V gene. J gave up 11 bases and V 1 base, and 16 bases lay outside the gene matches. CDR3 length: 17 amino acids.

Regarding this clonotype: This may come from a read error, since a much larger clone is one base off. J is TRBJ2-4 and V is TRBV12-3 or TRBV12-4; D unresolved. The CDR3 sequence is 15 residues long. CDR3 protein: CASSSGPLAKSIQYF. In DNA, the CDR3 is TGTGCCAGCAGTTCAGGACCATTAGCCAAAAGCATTCAGTACTTC.

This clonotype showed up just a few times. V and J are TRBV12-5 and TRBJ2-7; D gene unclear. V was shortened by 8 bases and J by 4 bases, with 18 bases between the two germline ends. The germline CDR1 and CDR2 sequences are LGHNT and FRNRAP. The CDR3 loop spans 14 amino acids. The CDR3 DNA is TGTGCTAGTTATTTGGGGTCCTGGGTTTACGAGCAGTACTTC. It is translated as CASYLGSWVYEQYF.

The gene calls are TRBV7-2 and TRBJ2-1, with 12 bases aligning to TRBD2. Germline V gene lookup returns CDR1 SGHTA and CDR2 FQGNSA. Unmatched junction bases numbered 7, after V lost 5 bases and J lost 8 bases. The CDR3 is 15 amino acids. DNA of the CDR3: TGTGCCAGCAGCCGCAGACTAGCGGGAGACTATGAGCAGTTCTTC. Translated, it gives CASSRRLAGDYEQFF.

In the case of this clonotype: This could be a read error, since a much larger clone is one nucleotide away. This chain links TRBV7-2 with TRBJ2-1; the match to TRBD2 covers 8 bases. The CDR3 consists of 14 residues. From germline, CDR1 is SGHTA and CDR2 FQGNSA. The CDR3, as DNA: TGTGTCAGCAGCCCGGGACTAGCCTACAATGAGCAGTTCTTC. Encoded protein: CVSSPGLAYNEQFF. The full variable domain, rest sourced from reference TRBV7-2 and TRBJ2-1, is GAGVSQSPSNKVTEKGKDVELRCDPISGHTALYWYRQSLGQGLEFLIYFQGNSAPDKSGLPSDRFSAERTGGSVSTLTIQRTQQEDSAVYLCVSSPGLAYNEQFFGPGTRLTVL.

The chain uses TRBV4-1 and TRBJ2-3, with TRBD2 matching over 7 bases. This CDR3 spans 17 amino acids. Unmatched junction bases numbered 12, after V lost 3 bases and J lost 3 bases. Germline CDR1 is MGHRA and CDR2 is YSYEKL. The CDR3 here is CASSQATGAGITDTQYF. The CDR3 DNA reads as TGCGCCAGCAGCCAGGCAACTGGAGCGGGGATTACAGATACGCAGTATTTT.

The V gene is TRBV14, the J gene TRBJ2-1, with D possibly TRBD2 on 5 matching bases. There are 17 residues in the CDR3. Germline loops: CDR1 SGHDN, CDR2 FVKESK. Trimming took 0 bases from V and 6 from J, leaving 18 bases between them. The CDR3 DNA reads TGTGCCAGCAGCCAAGATTCGAGGGATACTGGCTGCAATGAGCAGTTCTTC. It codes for CASSQDSRDTGCNEQFF.

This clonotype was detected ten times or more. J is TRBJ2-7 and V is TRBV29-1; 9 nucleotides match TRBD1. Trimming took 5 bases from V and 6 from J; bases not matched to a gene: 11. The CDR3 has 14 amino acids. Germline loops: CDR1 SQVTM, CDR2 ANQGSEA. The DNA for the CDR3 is TGCAGCGTTTTGTGGACAGGGGTTCTGGGCGAGCAGTACTTC. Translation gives CSVLWTGVLGEQYF.

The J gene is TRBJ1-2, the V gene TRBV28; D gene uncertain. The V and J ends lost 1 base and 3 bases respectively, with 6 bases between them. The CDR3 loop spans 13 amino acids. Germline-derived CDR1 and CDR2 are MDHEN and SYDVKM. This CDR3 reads CASSLLTDYGYTF. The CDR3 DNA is TGTGCCAGCAGTTTATTGACGGACTATGGCTACACCTTC.

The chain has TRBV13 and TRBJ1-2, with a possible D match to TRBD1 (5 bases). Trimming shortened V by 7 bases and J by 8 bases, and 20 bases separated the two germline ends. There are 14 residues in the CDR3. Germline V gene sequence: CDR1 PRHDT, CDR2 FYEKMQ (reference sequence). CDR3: CASNAGRAFWGYTF. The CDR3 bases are TGTGCCAGCAACGCGGGCAGGGCCTTCTGGGGCTACACCTTC.